One sample yielded the 2 T cell receptor beta chains listed below, sequenced in a study of T cells after yellow fever vaccination. TCRdb re-derived calls from the 5' RACE reads in MiXCR, one entry per CDR3 protein. Among around 25,000 distinct CDR3 sequences, 4% to 5.5% were seen once, and the ten largest hold about 40%. The sequences come from PBMCs, either bulk or a sorted T-cell subset (CD4+, CD8+, memory, or dextramer-sorted; not recorded which), collected on the day of the yellow fever booster vaccination. All receptors come from a man aged 18 to 30 who received the YFV17D yellow fever vaccine.

This chain joins TRBV11-2 and TRBJ2-1; 10 bases are a match to TRBD1. Germline CDR1 is SGHAT and CDR2 is FQNNGV. There are 15 residues in the CDR3. With V trimmed by 3 bases and J by 6 bases, 5 bases remained unmatched. This CDR3 reads CASSLDRGAFNEQFF. Written as DNA, the CDR3 is TGTGCCAGCAGCTTGGACAGGGGGGCTTTCAATGAGCAGTTCTTC. Full variable domain (rest looked up from reference TRBV11-2 and TRBJ2-1): EAGVAQSPRYKIIEKRQSVAFWCNPISGHATLYWYQQILGQGPKLLIQFQNNGVVDDSQLPKDRFSAERLKGVDSTLKIQPAKLEDSAVYLCASSLDRGAFNEQFFGPGTRLTVL.

The sample holds many counts of this clonotype. The chain joins TRBV7-3 to TRBJ2-2, with 9 positions matching TRBD1. The CDR3 is 14 amino acids. Per the germline V gene, CDR1 is SGHTA and CDR2 is FQGTGA. Trimming at V came to 4 bases and at J to 5 bases, leaving 2 bases not matched to a gene. For the CDR3, the DNA is TGTGCCAGCAGCTCGACAGGGGGGACCGGGGAGCTGTTTTTT. Amino acids: CASSSTGGTGELFF.